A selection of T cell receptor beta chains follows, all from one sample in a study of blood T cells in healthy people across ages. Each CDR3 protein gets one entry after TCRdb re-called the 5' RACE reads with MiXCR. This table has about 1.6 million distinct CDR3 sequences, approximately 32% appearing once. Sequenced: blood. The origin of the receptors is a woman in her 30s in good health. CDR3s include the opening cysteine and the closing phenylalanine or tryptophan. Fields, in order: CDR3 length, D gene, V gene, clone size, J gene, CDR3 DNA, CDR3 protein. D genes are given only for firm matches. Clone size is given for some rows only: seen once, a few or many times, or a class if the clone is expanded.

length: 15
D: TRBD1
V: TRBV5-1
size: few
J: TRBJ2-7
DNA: TGCGCCAGCAGCTTAGGGACAGAGATCGGGGACGAGCAGTACTTC
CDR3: CASSLGTEIGDEQYF

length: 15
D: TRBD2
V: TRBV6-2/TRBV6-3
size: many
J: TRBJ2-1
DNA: TGTGCCAGCAGTTTGGCTAGCGGGGAGTACAATGAGCAGTTCTTC
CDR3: CASSLASGEYNEQFF

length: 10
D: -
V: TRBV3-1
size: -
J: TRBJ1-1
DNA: TGTGCCAGCGGCGGGGAGGAGGCTTTCTTT
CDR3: CASGGEEAFF

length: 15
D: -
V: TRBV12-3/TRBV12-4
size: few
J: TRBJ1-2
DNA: TGTGCCAGCAGTTTCCTCCGCGACAGGCTCTATGGCTACACCTTC
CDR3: CASSFLRDRLYGYTF

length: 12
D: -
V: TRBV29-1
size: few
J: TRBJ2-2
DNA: TGCAGCGCCCCATTTCCTACCGGGGAGCTGTTTTTT
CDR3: CSAPFPTGELFF

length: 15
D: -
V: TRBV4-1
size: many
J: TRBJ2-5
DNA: TGCGCCAGCAGCCAAGTCTCTTGGGACCAAGAGACCCAGTACTTC
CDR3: CASSQVSWDQETQYF

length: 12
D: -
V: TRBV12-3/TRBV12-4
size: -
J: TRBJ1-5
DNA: TGTGCCAGCAACGGCCAAAATCAGCCCCAGCATTTT
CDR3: CASNGQNQPQHF

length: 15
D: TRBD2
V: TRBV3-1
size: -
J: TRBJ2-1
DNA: TGTGCCAGCAGCCGGACTAGCAGGGGATCCGATGAGCAGTTCTTC
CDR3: CASSRTSRGSDEQFF

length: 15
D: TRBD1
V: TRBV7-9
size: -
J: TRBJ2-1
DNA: TGTGCCAGCAGCTCGGGACAGGAGGCGCAGAATGAGCAGTTCTTC
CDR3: CASSSGQEAQNEQFF

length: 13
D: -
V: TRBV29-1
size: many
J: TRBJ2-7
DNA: TGCAGCGTTGTTACCAGGAGCTCCTACGAGCAGTACTTC
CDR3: CSVVTRSSYEQYF

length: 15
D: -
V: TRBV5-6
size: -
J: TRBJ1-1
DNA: TGTGCCAGCAGCCTTGACAGGTTTCAAGACACTGAAGCTTTCTTT
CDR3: CASSLDRFQDTEAFF

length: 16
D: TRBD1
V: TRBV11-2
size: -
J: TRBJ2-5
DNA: TGTGCCAGCAGCCAACTGGACAGGGGCGAACAAGAGACCCAGTACTTC
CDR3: CASSQLDRGEQETQYF

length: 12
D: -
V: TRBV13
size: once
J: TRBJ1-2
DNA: TGTGCCAGCAGCCACGGTCCGGATGGCTACACCTTC
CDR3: CASSHGPDGYTF

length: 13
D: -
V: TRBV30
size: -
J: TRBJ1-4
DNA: TGTGCCTGGAGTGGTTGGGTGGATGAAAAACTGTTTTTT
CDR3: CAWSGWVDEKLFF

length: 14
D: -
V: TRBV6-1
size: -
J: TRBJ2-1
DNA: TGTGCCATCACAAAACGGGAACAATACAATGAGCAGTTCTTC
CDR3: CAITKREQYNEQFF

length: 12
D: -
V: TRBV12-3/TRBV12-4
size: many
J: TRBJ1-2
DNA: TGTGCCAGCGGATTAGAGGGGGGTGGCTACACCTTC
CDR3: CASGLEGGGYTF

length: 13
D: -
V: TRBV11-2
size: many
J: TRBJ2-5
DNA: TGTGCCAGCAGCTTATCTATACAAGAGACCCAGTACTTC
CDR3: CASSLSIQETQYF

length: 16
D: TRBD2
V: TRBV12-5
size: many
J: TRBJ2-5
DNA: TGTGCTAGTGGTTTGGGACTAGCGGGGGGGCAAGAGACCCAGTACTTC
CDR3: CASGLGLAGGQETQYF

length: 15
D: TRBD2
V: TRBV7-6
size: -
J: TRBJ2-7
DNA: TGTGCCAGCAGCTTAGCTAGCGGGGGGGGTTACGAGCAGTACTTC
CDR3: CASSLASGGGYEQYF

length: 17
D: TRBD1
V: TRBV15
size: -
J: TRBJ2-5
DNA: TGTGCCACCAGCAGATTCCGTGGGGGACAGGGACAAGAGACCCAGTACTTC
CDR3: CATSRFRGGQGQETQYF

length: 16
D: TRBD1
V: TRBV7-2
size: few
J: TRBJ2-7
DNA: TGTGCCAGCAGCTTAGGGAGTGGGACAGGGGTTTACGAGCAGTACTTC
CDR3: CASSLGSGTGVYEQYF

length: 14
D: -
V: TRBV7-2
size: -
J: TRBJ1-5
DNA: TGTGCCAGCAGCTTTGACAGGACCCTTCAGCCCCAGCATTTT
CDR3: CASSFDRTLQPQHF

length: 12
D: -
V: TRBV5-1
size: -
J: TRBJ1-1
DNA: TGCGCCAGCGGGGAGGGGAACACTGAAGCTTTCTTT
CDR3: CASGEGNTEAFF

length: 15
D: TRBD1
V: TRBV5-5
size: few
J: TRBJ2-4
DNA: TGTGCCAGCAGCTTCGTAACGGGACAGGGGAACATTCAGTACTTC
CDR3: CASSFVTGQGNIQYF

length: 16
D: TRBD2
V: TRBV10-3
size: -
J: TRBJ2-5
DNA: TGTGCCATCAGTGAGTCCGCTATAGCGGGGTTTGAGACCCAGTACTTC
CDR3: CAISESAIAGFETQYF

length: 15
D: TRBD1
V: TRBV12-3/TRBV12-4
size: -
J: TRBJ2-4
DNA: TGTGCCAGCAGGGGGACAGGGGTTGCCAAAAACATTCAGTACTTC
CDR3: CASRGTGVAKNIQYF

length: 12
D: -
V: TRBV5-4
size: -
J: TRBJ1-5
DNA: TGTGCCAGCAGCTACAACCATCAGCCCCAGCATTTT
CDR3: CASSYNHQPQHF

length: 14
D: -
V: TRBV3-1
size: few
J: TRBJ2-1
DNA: TGTGCCAGCAGCCGCCGGACAATGAACAATGAGCAGTTCTTC
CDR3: CASSRRTMNNEQFF

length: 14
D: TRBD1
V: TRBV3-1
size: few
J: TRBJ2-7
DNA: TGTGCCAGCAGCAATGGACAGGGGAACTACGAGCAGTACTTC
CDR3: CASSNGQGNYEQYF

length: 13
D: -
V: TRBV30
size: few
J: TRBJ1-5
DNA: TGTGCCGGGGGAGAGACCGGGGGTCAGCCCCAGCATTTT
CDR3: CAGGETGGQPQHF

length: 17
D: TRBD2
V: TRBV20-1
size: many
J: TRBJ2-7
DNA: TGCAGTGCTAGGGGGCTAGCGGGAGGGCAGACAACCTACGAGCAGTACTTC
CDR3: CSARGLAGGQTTYEQYF

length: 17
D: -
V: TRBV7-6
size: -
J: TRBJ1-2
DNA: TGTGCCAGCAGCCCATTGAATAACAGGGTTTATATGTATGGCTACACCTTC
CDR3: CASSPLNNRVYMYGYTF

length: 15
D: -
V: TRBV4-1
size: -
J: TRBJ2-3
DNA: TGCGCCAGCAGCCACGGTCTAGTCGGTCTAGATACGCAGTATTTT
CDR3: CASSHGLVGLDTQYF

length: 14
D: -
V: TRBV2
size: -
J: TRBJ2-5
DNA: TGTGCCAGCAGCTTCGTCGGGACTGAAGAGACCCAGTACTTC
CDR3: CASSFVGTEETQYF

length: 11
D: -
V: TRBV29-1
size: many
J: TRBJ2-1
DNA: TGCAGCGTTGTGGGAGTGGATGAGCAGTTCTTC
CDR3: CSVVGVDEQFF